One and the same sample provided the 17 T cell receptor beta chains below, sequenced in a study of beta chain features in type 1 diabetes. No cognate antigen is known for these TCRs. The isolated RNA, all of it, was reverse transcribed, so expressed TCRB transcripts were what got sequenced. Assay used: immunoSEQ multiplex PCR; TCRdb lists only in-frame clones, some missing. This table holds 300,000 to 450,000 clones, roughly 13% found once. Study-level points and caveats: TCRB CDR3 length was moderately but significantly reduced in all four CD4+ subsets of Type 1 diabetes patients.

Material for sequencing was naive CD4+ T cells from blood. These receptors came from a woman aged 18-30 years with type 1 diabetes.

This clone showed up just a few times. As DNA, the CDR3 is TGTGCCAGCAGCCCAACTAGCGGGCAATACAATGAGCAGTTCTTC. It yields the protein CASSPTSGQYNEQFF. This sequence joins TRBV7-3 and TRBJ2-1, with TRBD2 matching over 9 bases. Germline CDR1 is SGHTA and CDR2 is FQGTGA. The CDR3 consists of 15 residues. The V and J ends lost 5 bases and 4 bases, in that order; junction bases with no gene match: 6.

The DNA of the CDR3 is TGCAGCGTTGAATCCCCGGGACTAGCGTTCCAAGAGACCCAGTACTTC. Translated, it gives CSVESPGLAFQETQYF. The chain has TRBV29-1 and TRBJ2-5; 10 bases match TRBD2. CDR1 is SQVTM and CDR2 is ANQGSEA in the germline V gene. The CDR3 covers 16 residues. V dropped 2 bases and J dropped 1; count of bases not matched to a gene: 7.

This clone turned up a few times. The rearrangement links TRBV25-1 to TRBJ1-2, with 9 bases aligning to TRBD1. Germline-derived CDR1 and CDR2 are MGHDK and SYGVNS. V lost 2 bases, J lost 8 bases, and 6 bases stayed unmatched. The CDR3 covers 14 residues. The CDR3 is CASSEGTGPYGYTF. The CDR3 DNA reads TGTGCCAGCAGTGAAGGGACAGGGCCTTACGGCTACACCTTC.

This clone showed up just a few times. The chain is built from TRBV5-6 and TRBJ1-2; a weak D match, TRBD1 (5 bases). V shed 5 bases and J shed 1 base, with 9 bases lying between them. Germline CDR1 is SGHDT and CDR2 is YYEEEE. The CDR3 covers 13 residues. CDR3 residues: CASRRGFNYGYTF. The CDR3 bases are TGTGCCAGCAGGCGGGGCTTTAACTATGGCTACACCTTC.

This chain links TRBV10-3 with TRBJ1-1, with D unclear. Germline V gene data show CDR1 as ENHRY and CDR2 as SYGVKD. Trimming removed 7 bases from V and 2 bases from J, with 11 bases in between. This CDR3 comprises 13 residues. CDR3 sequence reads: CAINGEGNTEAFF. As DNA, the CDR3 is TGTGCCATCAACGGAGAAGGTAACACTGAAGCTTTCTTT.

The DNA of the CDR3 is TGTGCCAGCAGCCGTGGACTAGCTACCTACGAGCAGTACTTC. Protein product: CASSRGLATYEQYF. V gene TRBV27 combines with J gene TRBJ2-7, with 8 bases fitting TRBD2. CDR3 size: 14 residues. Germline values: CDR1 MNHEY, CDR2 SMNVEV (reference sequence). V was clipped by 6 bases and J by 2 bases; unmatched bases: 6.

V is TRBV29-1 and J is TRBJ1-6; 8 bases are shared with TRBD1. Germline V gene data show CDR1 as SQVTM and CDR2 as ANQGSEA. With 7 bases clipped from V and 10 bases from J, the junction kept 12 bases outside the gene matches. The CDR3 has 14 residues. CDR3 loop: CSAADRAGGSPLHF. Here the CDR3 DNA reads TGCAGCGCCGCGGACAGGGCAGGAGGGTCACCCCTCCACTTT. Full variable domain (missing parts from reference TRBV29-1 and TRBJ1-6): SAVISQKPSRDICQRGTSLTIQCQVDSQVTMMFWYRQQPGQSLTLIATANQGSEATYESGFVIDKFPISRPNLTFSTLTVSNMSPEDSSIYLCSAADRAGGSPLHFGNGTRLTVT.

This clone was observed a handful of times. The CDR3 DNA is TGTGCCAGCTCACCATCAGTTCGCCTGAACACTGAAGCTTTCTTT. The encoded protein is CASSPSVRLNTEAFF. V usage is TRBV18 and J usage is TRBJ1-1, with no clear D. CDR3 length: 15 residues. Germline V gene sequence: CDR1 KGHSH, CDR2 LQKENI. V was clipped by 2 bases and J by 0 bases, with 10 bases between them.

This chain joins TRBV18 and TRBJ2-1, with a tentative D call TRBD1 (5 bases). The CDR3 runs to 13 residues. V shed 0 bases and J shed 9 bases, with 9 bases lying between them. Germline V gives CDR1 KGHSH, CDR2 LQKENI. As DNA, the CDR3 is TGTGCCAGCTCACCACCACAGGAGTTTGAGCAGTTCTTC. It translates to CASSPPQEFEQFF.

The chain links TRBV18 to TRBJ2-5; TRBD1 matches 7 bases. Germline loops: CDR1 KGHSH, CDR2 LQKENI. The CDR3 extends over 13 amino acids. With V trimmed by 2 bases and J by 4 bases, 1 base remained unmatched. DNA for the CDR3: TGTGCCAGCTCACCAGGGACAGCAGAGACCCAGTACTTC. Residues: CASSPGTAETQYF.

This clone was seen more than once but under ten times. This chain connects TRBV29-1 to TRBJ2-1; 11 nucleotides match TRBD2. This CDR3 is 14 amino acids long. Trimming cost V 2 bases and J 10 bases; bases outside gene matches: 7. CDR1 SQVTM and CDR2 ANQGSEA come from the germline V gene. CDR3 loop: CSVETSGSPGEQFF. The CDR3, as DNA: TGCAGCGTTGAAACTAGCGGGAGCCCCGGGGAGCAGTTCTTC.

The chain joins TRBV11-2 to TRBJ2-7; 7 nucleotides match TRBD1. The V and J ends lost 5 bases and 4 bases, in that order; junction bases with no gene match: 5. CDR1 is SGHAT, CDR2 FQNNGV, per germline. This CDR3 comprises 13 residues. In DNA, the CDR3 is TGTGCCAGCAGCACCGGACAGGAGTACGAGCAGTACTTC. This translates into CASSTGQEYEQYF.

This clone was seen a handful of times. The CDR3 region has the DNA TGCGCCAGCAGGTTCAGCGGGGACGCCTACAATGAGCAGTTCTTC. It translates to CASRFSGDAYNEQFF. The V call is TRBV5-1, the J call TRBJ2-1; 7 nucleotides match TRBD2. CDR1 and CDR2 from the germline V gene are SGHRS and YFSETQ. This CDR3 is 15 amino acids long. J was trimmed by 2 bases and V by 5 bases; bases with no gene match: 7.

V and J are TRBV11-2 and TRBJ1-2; D uncertain. The CDR3 extends over 13 amino acids. Germline V CDR1 and CDR2: SGHAT, FQNNGV. The ends were cut back, 5 bases at V and 8 bases at J, with 15 bases in the middle. Here the CDR3 reads CASSPGRVEGYTF. The CDR3 nucleotides are TGTGCCAGCAGCCCCGGGAGGGTTGAAGGCTACACCTTC.

The V gene is TRBV5-1, the J gene TRBJ2-3; TRBD2 is a possible D gene (6 bases). Germline CDR1 SGHRS, CDR2 YFSETQ. The CDR3 sequence is 15 residues long. Trimming took off 3 bases at V and 1 base at J, with 12 bases between the two ends. The CDR3 sequence is CASSSSSAGTDTQYF. The DNA of the CDR3 is TGCGCCAGCAGCTCCTCTAGCGCCGGCACAGATACGCAGTATTTT. The full variable domain, completed using reference TRBV5-1 and TRBJ2-3, is KAGVTQTPRYLIKTRGQQVTLSCSPISGHRSVSWYQQTPGQGLQFLFEYFSETQRNKGNFPGRFSGRQFSNSRSEMNVSTLELGDSALYLCASSSSSAGTDTQYFGPGTRLTVL.

A few counts support this clone. Different DNA sequences within this sample yield the same CDR3. V usage is TRBV7-2 and J usage is TRBJ2-5, with D maybe TRBD1 (5 bases). The germline V gene encodes CDR1 SGHTA and CDR2 FQGNSA. The CDR3 extends over 13 amino acids. With 3 bases removed from V and 1 base from J, the gap between germline ends came to 6 bases. The CDR3 coding sequence is TGTGCCAGCAGCTTTCAGGGCCAAGAGACCCAGTACTTC. This gives the protein CASSFQGQETQYF.

The table lists this clone with a few counts. The chain uses TRBV7-6 and TRBJ1-2, with 7 positions matching TRBD1. CDR1 and CDR2 (germline): SGHVS, FNYEAQ. The CDR3 contains 14 residues. The V gene end was trimmed by 2 bases and the J gene end by 3 bases; junction bases not matched to a gene: 3. The CDR3 is CASSLTGTDYGYTF. The CDR3 coding sequence is TGTGCCAGCAGCTTAACCGGGACAGACTATGGCTACACCTTC.